This TCR beta chain was sequenced in a study of human T cells and chemical hapten exposure. Whole-study findings and limits: The study found expanded TCRs formed significantly more large CDR3 similarity clusters than controls. Each of the donors had alopecia, so their immune responses may not resemble those of healthy people. Counts of expanded TCRs at PT1 were positively correlated with patch test score.

Germline assignment: CDR1 MDHEN and CDR2 SYDVKM. The CDR3 is 12 amino acids. V shed 6 bases and J shed 3 bases, with 9 bases lying between them. Time point in this sample: patch test 3, about 24 weeks after DPC sensitization. The sample's treatment: therapeutic diphenylcyclopropenone sensitization with weekly scalp DPC. Total RNA was extracted from unfractionated whole blood. TCRdb independently ran MiXCR on the RACE reads; one entry per CDR3 protein. The table includes more than 80,000 distinct CDR3 sequences, 10% to 11% detected once. This clonotype came up a few times. Its target is unknown. The V and J genes are TRBV28 and TRBJ2-7; no definite D call. Specimen: whole blood, collected in connection with sensitization to the hapten diphenylcyclopropenone (DPC). The clonotype comes from a woman aged 50 to 60 with alopecia areata. Some clones in this sample may be carry-over from other donors' samples. The CDR3, as DNA: TGTGCCAGCAGGCCGACCCTCTACGAGCAGTACTTC. Amino acids: CASRPTLYEQYF.